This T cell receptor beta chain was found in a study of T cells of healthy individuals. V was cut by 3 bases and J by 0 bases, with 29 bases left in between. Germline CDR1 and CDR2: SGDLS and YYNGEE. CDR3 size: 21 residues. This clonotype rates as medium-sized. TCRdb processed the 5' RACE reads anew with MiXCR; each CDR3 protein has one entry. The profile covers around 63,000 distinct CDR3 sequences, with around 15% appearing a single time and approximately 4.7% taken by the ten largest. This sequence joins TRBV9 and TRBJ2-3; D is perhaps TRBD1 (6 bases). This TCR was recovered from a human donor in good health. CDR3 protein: CASSGGLGADSRRLSTDTQYF. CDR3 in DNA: TGTGCCAGCAGCGGGGGGCTAGGGGCAGACAGTCGGAGGTTAAGCACAGATACGCAGTATTTT.